This is a list of T cell receptor beta chains from one sample in a study of blood T cell repertoires in COVID-19. The table came from immunoSEQ multiplex PCR; TCRdb's copy has only in-frame clones and leaves some out. The data contain roughly 230,000 clones, around 84% of them singletons. The sequenced sample was peripheral blood. These receptors originate from a man aged 35 to 55 with acute or convalescent COVID-19. Both conserved end residues are part of each CDR3. Each record gives: D gene, V gene, clone size, J gene, CDR3 protein, CDR3 DNA. A D gene is named only where the DNA matches it firmly. Rows may omit the clone size; those that give it use once, few, many or a size class.

-	TRBV4-3	-	TRBJ2-3	CASSQGRDTDTQYF	TGCGCCAGCAGCCAAGGGCGGGACACAGATACGCAGTATTTT
TRBD1	TRBV19	-	TRBJ1-2	CASGPAGTGSSYGYTF	TGTGCCAGTGGCCCGGCGGGGACAGGGTCTTCCTATGGCTACACCTTC
TRBD2	TRBV4-2	-	TRBJ2-2	CASSQKKGLAGTGELFF	TGTGCCAGCAGCCAAAAAAAAGGACTAGCGGGCACCGGGGAGCTGTTTTTT
TRBD1	TRBV11-2	once	TRBJ1-1	CASSPGGTEAFF	TGTGCCAGCAGCCCAGGGGGAACTGAAGCTTTCTTT
TRBD2	TRBV5-1	-	TRBJ2-6	CASSLAGGTGANVLTF	TGCGCCAGCAGCTTGGCGGGAGGGACTGGGGCCAACGTCCTGACTTTC
-	TRBV11-3	-	TRBJ2-7	CASSLGTGNYYEQYF	TGTGCCAGCAGCTTAGGAACAGGGAACTATTACGAGCAGTACTTC
-	TRBV11-3	few	TRBJ1-1	CASSLDWRGEAFF	TGTGCCAGCAGCTTAGATTGGCGGGGAGAAGCTTTCTTT
TRBD1	TRBV18	-	TRBJ1-2	CASSPQGGNYGYTF	TGTGCCAGCTCACCGCAGGGGGGAAACTATGGCTACACCTTC
-	TRBV11-2	-	TRBJ1-1	CASSSGRGAEAFF	TGTGCCAGCAGCTCAGGTAGGGGTGCTGAAGCTTTCTTT
-	TRBV5-1	-	TRBJ1-3	CASSLGTIGNTIYF	TGCGCCAGCAGCTTGGGGACAATTGGAAACACCATATATTTT
TRBD2	TRBV5-1	-	TRBJ2-1	CASTPVAGGNEQFF	TGCGCCAGCACGCCAGTAGCGGGCGGGAATGAGCAGTTCTTC
TRBD1	TRBV19	-	TRBJ2-1	CASTGGTSYNEQFF	TGTGCCAGTACAGGGGGTACTTCCTACAATGAGCAGTTCTTC
TRBD2	TRBV5-6	-	TRBJ2-3	CASSGLAGDITDTQYF	TGTGCCAGCAGCGGACTAGCGGGGGATATTACAGATACGCAGTATTTT
-	TRBV5-1	-	TRBJ1-3	CASSYNPSSGNTIYF	TGCGCCAGCAGCTATAACCCGAGCTCTGGAAACACCATATATTTT
-	TRBV19	few	TRBJ2-7	CASSIEGRQTYEQYF	TGTGCCAGTAGTATAGAGGGTAGACAGACCTACGAGCAGTACTTC
-	TRBV5-5	-	TRBJ2-3	CASSSQQGSTDTQYF	TGTGCCAGCAGCTCTCAGCAGGGTAGCACAGATACGCAGTATTTT
-	TRBV6-1	few	TRBJ1-5	CASSDGIQPQHF	TGTGCCAGCAGTGACGGGATCCAGCCCCAGCATTTT
TRBD2	TRBV7-3	-	TRBJ2-3	CASSLMSGGTDTQYF	TGTGCCAGCAGCTTAATGAGCGGGGGCACAGATACGCAGTATTTT
-	TRBV5-1	few	TRBJ1-2	CASSLEGGGGGYTF	TGCGCCAGCAGCTTGGAAGGAGGCGGCGGTGGCTACACCTTC
-	TRBV7-8	-	TRBJ2-5	CASSLSHVGGTQYF	TGTGCCAGCAGCTTATCGCATGTCGGAGGGACCCAGTACTTC
TRBD1	TRBV5-5	-	TRBJ2-1	CASSLSGTEYNEQFF	TGTGCCAGCAGCTTGTCTGGGACAGAGTACAATGAGCAGTTCTTC
-	TRBV2	-	TRBJ1-2	CASSADRLNYGYTF	TGTGCCAGCAGTGCGGACAGATTGAACTATGGCTACACCTTC
-	TRBV7-9	once	TRBJ1-2	CASSLDRGGDYGYTF	TGTGCCAGCAGCTTAGATCGGGGAGGGGACTATGGCTACACCTTC
TRBD1	TRBV9	-	TRBJ2-2	CASSAWTGIRTGELFF	TGTGCCAGCAGCGCATGGACAGGGATAAGGACCGGGGAGCTGTTTTTT
TRBD2	TRBV5-1	once	TRBJ2-1	CASSLGPSGGSSTYNEQFF	TGCGCCAGCAGCTTGGGGCCTAGCGGGGGGTCGAGCACCTACAATGAGCAGTTCTTC
TRBD1	TRBV4-1	-	TRBJ2-7	CASSRDRAGEQYF	TGCGCCAGCAGCCGGGACAGGGCAGGAGAGCAGTACTTC
TRBD1	TRBV20-1	-	TRBJ1-1	CSASTDRGSTEAFF	TGCAGTGCTAGTACCGACAGGGGATCGACTGAAGCTTTCTTT